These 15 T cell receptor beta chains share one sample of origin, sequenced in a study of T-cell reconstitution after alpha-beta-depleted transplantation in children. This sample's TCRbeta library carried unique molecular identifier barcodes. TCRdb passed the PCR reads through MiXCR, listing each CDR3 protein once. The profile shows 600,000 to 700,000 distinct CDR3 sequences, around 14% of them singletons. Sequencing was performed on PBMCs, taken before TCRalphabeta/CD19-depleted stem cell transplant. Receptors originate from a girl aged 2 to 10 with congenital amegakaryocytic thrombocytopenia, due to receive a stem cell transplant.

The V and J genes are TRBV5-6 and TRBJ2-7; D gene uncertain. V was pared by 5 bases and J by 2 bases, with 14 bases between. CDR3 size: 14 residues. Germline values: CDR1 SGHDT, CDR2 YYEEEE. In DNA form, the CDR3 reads TGTGCCAGCAGAAATATGGCCATTCCCTACGAGCAGTACTTC. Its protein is CASRNMAIPYEQYF.

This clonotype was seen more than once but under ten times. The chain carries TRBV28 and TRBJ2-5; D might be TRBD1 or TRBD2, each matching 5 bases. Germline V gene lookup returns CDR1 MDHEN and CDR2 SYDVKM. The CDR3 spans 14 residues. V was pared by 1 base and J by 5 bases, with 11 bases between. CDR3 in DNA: TGTGCCAGCAGTTTATTATCCAGGGAGGAGACCCAGTACTTC. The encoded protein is CASSLLSREETQYF.

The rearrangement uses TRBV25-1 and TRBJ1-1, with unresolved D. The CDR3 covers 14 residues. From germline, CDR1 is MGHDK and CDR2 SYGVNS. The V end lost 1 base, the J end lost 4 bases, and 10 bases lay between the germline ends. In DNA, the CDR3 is TGTGCCAGCAGTGAATTTAAAGGAACCACTGAAGCTTTCTTT. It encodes CASSEFKGTTEAFF.

CDR3 protein: CASSRGLADHFSYNEQFF. The DNA for the CDR3 is TGTGCCAGCAGCCGGGGACTAGCGGACCACTTCTCCTACAATGAGCAGTTCTTC. The chain links TRBV3-1 to TRBJ2-1; 11 bases agree with TRBD2. The CDR3 is 18 residues long. The germline V gene encodes CDR1 LGHDT and CDR2 YNNKEL (reference sequence). V gave up 4 bases and J gave up 0 bases; unmatched junction bases: 8.

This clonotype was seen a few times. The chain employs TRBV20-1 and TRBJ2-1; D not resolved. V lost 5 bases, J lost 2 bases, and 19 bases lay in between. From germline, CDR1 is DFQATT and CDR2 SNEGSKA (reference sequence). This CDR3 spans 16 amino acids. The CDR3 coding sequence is TGCAGTGCTGACCTTCTCTCGGGCGGACCCTACAATGAGCAGTTCTTC. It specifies CSADLLSGGPYNEQFF.

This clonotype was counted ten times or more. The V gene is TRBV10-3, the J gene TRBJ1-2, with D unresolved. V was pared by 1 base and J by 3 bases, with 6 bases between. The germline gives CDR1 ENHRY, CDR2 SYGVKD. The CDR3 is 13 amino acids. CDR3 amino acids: CAISEWEYYGYTF. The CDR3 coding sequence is TGTGCCATCAGTGAGTGGGAATACTATGGCTACACCTTC.

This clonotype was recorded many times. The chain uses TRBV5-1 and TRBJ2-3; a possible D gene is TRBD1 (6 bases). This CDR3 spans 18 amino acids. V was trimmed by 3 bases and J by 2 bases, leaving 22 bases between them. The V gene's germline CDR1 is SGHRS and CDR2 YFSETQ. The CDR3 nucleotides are TGCGCCAGCAGCTGGGGGATAAAATCGGGACAACTCACAGATACGCAGTATTTT. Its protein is CASSWGIKSGQLTDTQYF.

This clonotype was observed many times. This CDR3 is CAIKGQGNAYEQYF. The CDR3 nucleotides are TGTGCCATCAAAGGACAGGGTAATGCCTACGAGCAGTACTTC. The chain recombines TRBV10-3 with TRBJ2-7, with 8 bases matching TRBD1. V lost 7 bases to trimming and J lost 2 bases; unmatched junction nucleotides: 7. Germline lookup yields CDR1 ENHRY and CDR2 SYGVKD. This CDR3 is built from 14 residues.

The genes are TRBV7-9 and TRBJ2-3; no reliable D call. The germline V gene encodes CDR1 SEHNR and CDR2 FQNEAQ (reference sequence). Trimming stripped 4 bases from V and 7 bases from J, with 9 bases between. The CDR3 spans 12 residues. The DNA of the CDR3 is TGTGCCAGCAGCTCCCTGACACATACGCAGTATTTT. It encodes CASSSLTHTQYF. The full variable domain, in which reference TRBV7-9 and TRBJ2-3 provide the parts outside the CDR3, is DTGVSQNPRHKITKRGQNVTFRCDPISEHNRLYWYRQTLGQGPEFLTYFQNEAQLEKSRLLSDRFSAERPKGSFSTLEIQRTEQGDSAMYLCASSSLTHTQYFGPGTRLTVL.

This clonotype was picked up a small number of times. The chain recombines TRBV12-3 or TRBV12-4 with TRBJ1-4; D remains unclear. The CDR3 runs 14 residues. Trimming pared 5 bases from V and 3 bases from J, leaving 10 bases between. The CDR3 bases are TGTGCCAGCAGTGGACTGAACGCTAATGAAAAACTGTTTTTT. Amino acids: CASSGLNANEKLFF.

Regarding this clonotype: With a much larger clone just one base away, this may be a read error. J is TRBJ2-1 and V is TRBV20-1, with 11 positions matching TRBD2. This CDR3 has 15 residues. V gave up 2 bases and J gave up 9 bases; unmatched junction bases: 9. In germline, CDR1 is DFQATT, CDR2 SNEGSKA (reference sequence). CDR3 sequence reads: CSARSSVAGGVEQFF. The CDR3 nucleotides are TGCAGTGCTAGAAGCTCGGTAGCGGGAGGGGTTGAGCAGTTCTTC.

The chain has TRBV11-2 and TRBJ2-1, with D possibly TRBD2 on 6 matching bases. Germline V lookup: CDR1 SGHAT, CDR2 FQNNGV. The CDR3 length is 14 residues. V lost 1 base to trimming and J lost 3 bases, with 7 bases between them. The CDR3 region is CASSLVAVYNEQFF. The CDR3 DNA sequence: TGTGCCAGCAGCTTAGTAGCGGTCTACAATGAGCAGTTCTTC.

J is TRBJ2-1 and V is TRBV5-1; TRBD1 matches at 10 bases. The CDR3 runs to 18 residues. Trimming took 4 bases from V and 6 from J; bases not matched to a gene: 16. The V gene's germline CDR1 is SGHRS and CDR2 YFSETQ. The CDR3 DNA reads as TGCGCCAGCAGCCCGAGACAGGGGGCAAGCTCATGGCTCAATGAGCAGTTCTTC. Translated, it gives CASSPRQGASSWLNEQFF. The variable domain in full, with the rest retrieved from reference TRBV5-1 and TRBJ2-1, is KAGVTQTPRYLIKTRGQQVTLSCSPISGHRSVSWYQQTPGQGLQFLFEYFSETQRNKGNFPGRFSGRQFSNSRSEMNVSTLELGDSALYLCASSPRQGASSWLNEQFFGPGTRLTVL.

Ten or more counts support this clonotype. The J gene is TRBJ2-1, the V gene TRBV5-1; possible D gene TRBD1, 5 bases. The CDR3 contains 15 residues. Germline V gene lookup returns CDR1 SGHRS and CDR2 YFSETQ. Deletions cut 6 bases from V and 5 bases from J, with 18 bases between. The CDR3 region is CASNLDTGLDNEQFF. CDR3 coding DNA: TGCGCCAGCAATTTGGACACCGGTCTGGACAATGAGCAGTTCTTC.

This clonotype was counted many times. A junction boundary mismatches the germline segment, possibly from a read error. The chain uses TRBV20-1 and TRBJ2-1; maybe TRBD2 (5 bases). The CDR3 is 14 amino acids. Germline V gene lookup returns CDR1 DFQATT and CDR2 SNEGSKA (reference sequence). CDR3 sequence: CSAPPGDSYNEQFF. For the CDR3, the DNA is TGTAGTGCTCCCCCCGGGGACTCCTACAATGAGCAGTTCTTC.